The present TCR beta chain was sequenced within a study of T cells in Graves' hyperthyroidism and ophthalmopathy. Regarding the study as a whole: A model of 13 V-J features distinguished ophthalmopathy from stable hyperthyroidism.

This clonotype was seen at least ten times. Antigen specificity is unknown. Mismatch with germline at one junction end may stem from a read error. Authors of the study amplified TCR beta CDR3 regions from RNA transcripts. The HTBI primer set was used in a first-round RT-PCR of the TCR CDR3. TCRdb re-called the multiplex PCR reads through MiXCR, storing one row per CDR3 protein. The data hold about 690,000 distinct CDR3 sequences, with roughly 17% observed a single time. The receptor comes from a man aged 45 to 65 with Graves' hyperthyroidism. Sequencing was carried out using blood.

DNA for the CDR3: TGTGCCAGCAGCTTAGTGTTCGGGTCAGGGCTACCTGGCAACACTCAAGCTTTCTTT. Translated, it gives CASSLVFGSGLPGNTQAFF. The gene calls are TRBV11-2 and TRBJ1-1, with D perhaps TRBD1 (5 bases). The CDR3 extends over 19 amino acids. Germline CDR1 reads SGHAT; CDR2 reads FQNNGV.